This TCR beta chain was identified in a study of shared clonotypes between healthy human individuals. Whole-study context: The cohort had a couple of women and a few men, ages 18 to 49. Study-wide points: Generation of non-shared clonotypes was less probable than generation of clonotypes shared by all four donors. Between a few donors, naive CD4 clonotypes were shared at a level of about 5%.

Generated by immunoSEQ multiplex PCR, the TCRdb table keeps only in-frame clones and is missing some. Counted here are roughly 2,000,000 clones, 93% occurring once; the ten biggest clones make up around 1.7%. As to this clone: Its antigen is undetermined.

Naivety among CD8 cells was defined by CD45RO negativity and positive CCR7 selection, thereby excluding terminally differentiated effector memory CD45RA+ cells. Germline V gene data show CDR1 as MNHEY and CDR2 as SMNVEV (reference sequence). The CDR3 loop spans 16 amino acids. V shed 5 bases and J shed 6 bases, with 20 bases lying between them. The origin of this receptor is a man aged 18 to 29 in good health. Some clones in this sample may be carry-over from other donors' samples. The specimen was naive CD8+ T cells from PBMCs. The genes are TRBV27 and TRBJ2-1; the D is unclear. CDR3 in DNA: TGTGCCAGCAGTCTAAGACCCGGGCCGGTAGTCAATGAGCAGTTCTTC. Translating it yields CASSLRPGPVVNEQFF.